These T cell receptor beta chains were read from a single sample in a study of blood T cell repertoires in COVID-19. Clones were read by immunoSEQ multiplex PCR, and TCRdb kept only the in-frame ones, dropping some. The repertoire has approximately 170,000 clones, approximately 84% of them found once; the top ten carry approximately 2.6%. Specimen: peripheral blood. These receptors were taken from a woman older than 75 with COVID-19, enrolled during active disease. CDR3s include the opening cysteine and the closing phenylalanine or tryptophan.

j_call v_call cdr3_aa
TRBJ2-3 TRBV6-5 CASSYSAATDTQYF
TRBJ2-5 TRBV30 CAWSLASGGFWGETQYF
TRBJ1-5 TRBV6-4 CASSEQSNQPQHF
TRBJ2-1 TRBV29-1 CSVDASGGSYNEQFF
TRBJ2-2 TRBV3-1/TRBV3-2 CASSQGLNTGELFF
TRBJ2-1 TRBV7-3 CASSLNYGGSNEQFF
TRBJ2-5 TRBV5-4 CASSLGVGEETQYF
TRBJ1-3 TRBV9 CASSSDRSGNTIYF
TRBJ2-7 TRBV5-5 CASSFGSGTGGGQYF
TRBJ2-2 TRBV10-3 CAISGLAARLTGELFF
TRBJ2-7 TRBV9 CASSATGYEQYF
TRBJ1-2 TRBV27 CASSPGTALLNNYGYTF
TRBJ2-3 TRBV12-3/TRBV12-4 CASSSRQQTQYF
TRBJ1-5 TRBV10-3 CAISDTKEPPNQPQHF
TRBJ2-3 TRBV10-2 CASSAQAGDTQYF
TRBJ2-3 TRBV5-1 CASSLNPGADTQYF
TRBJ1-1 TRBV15 CATSRDSTTGRNTEAFF
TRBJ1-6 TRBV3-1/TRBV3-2 CASSLRGGRYSPLHF
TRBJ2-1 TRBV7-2 CASSLGGRYEQFF
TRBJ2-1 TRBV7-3 CASSGTSGDYYNEQFF
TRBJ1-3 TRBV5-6 CASSSGQLSGNTIYF
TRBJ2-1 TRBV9 CASSPGTSGYNEQFF
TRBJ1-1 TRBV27 CASSLQGGSEAFF
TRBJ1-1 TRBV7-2 CASSLAPSRAPEAFF
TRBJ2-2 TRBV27 CASSLGLAVGELFF
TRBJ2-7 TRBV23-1 CASSTRAGRVYEQYF
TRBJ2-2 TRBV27 CASSLDSPNTGELFF
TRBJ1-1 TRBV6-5 CASSSVQGYTEAFF
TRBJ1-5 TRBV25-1 CASSEAQGNQPQHF
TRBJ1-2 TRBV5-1 CASSFQGVQGGYTF
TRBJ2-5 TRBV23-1 CASSQSLGLAGAWQETQYF
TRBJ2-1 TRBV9 CASSPGVAGYNEQFF
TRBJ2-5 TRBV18 CASSPTGVETQYF
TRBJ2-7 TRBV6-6 CASSGQGAGEQYF
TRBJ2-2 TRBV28 CASSSGTGTGELFF
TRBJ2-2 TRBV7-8 CASSLSGLPGELFF
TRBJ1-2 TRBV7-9 CASSLDRTGNYGYTF
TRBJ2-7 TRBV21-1 CASSKKARLYEQYF
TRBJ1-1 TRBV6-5 CASSYEGDTEAFF
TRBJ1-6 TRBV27 CASSLSRGGRTPLHF
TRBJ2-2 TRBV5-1 CASSSQGSGTGELFF